This TCR beta chain is from a study of sequential checkpoint blockade in melanoma. Study-wide context: First-line arms were nivolumab then ipilimumab, or the reverse, randomized 1:1. Each arm's sequence ended with maintenance nivolumab.

This clone was seen more than once but under ten times. Treatment denoted: randomized to nivolumab then ipilimumab (arm A) or the reverse (arm B). DNA-damaging chemotherapy had not been given to any patient beforehand. Sorted cells were live CD3+CD8+, lacking CD19 and CD56, from PBMCs. Trimming removed 0 bases at V and 7 bases at J, with 11 bases between. The length of the CDR3 is 13 residues. The germline V gene encodes CDR1 SGHDT and CDR2 YYEEEE. Sequencing used immunoSEQ multiplex PCR; TCRdb keeps in-frame clones, though not all of them. This table has about 5,500 clones, less than 60% appearing once.

The TCR comes from a human patient with melanoma. Some clones in this sample may be carry-over from other donors' samples. The source material was CD8+ T cells sorted from blood (inferred from file names), sampled from a patient given nivolumab and ipilimumab in sequence. The gene calls are TRBV5-6 and TRBJ2-7; D unresolved. The CDR3 spells CASSLGQVREQYF. The CDR3 nucleotides read TGTGCCAGCAGCTTGGGGCAGGTTCGGGAGCAGTACTTC.